These 25 T cell receptor beta chains originate from one sample sequenced in a study of shared clonotypes between healthy human individuals. Sequencing was performed with immunoSEQ multiplex PCR; in TCRdb, only in-frame clones are kept and a portion is missing. This sample has around 940,000 clones, with 60% to 85% found just once. Sequencing input: memory CD4+ T cells sorted from blood. The subset here: CD45RA-negative fraction. Every receptor here comes from a man in his late teens or twenties in good health.

V and J are TRBV5-4 and TRBJ2-3, with 7 nucleotides matching TRBD2. Germline V lookup: CDR1 SGHNT, CDR2 YYREEE (reference sequence). CDR3 length: 15 amino acids. V was clipped by 4 bases and J by 7 bases; unmatched bases: 12. CDR3 amino acids: CASSHASGPLNTQYF. The CDR3 DNA is TGTGCCAGCAGCCATGCTAGCGGTCCTCTGAATACGCAGTATTTT.

A word on this clone: Within the sample, other DNA sequences also encode this same CDR3. J is TRBJ2-3 and V is TRBV5-1; D ambiguous. The length of the CDR3 is 11 residues. Trimming removed 7 bases at V and 1 base at J, with 4 bases between. Germline V gives CDR1 SGHRS, CDR2 YFSETQ. CDR3 in amino acids: CASEGTDTQYF. The CDR3 DNA is TGCGCCAGCGAAGGCACAGATACGCAGTATTTT.

This clone was seen a single time. The sample contains more than one DNA sequence encoding this CDR3. The rearrangement joins TRBV27 to TRBJ1-1; D unresolved. This CDR3 region has 13 residues. V shed 1 base and J shed 5 bases, with 8 bases lying between them. The germline V gene has CDR1 MNHEY and CDR2 SMNVEV (reference sequence). CDR3 bases: TGTGCCAGCAGTTTATTGGCAGGTACTGAAGCTTTCTTT. This sequence encodes CASSLLAGTEAFF.

V usage is TRBV4-1 and J usage is TRBJ2-1; no clear D gene. The germline V gene has CDR1 MGHRA and CDR2 YSYEKL. The V gene lost 0 bases and the J gene lost 7 bases, with 16 bases spanning the gap. CDR3 length equals 16 residues. CDR3 in DNA: TGCGCCAGCAGCCAAGATGATTGGCTCCGTGGAAATGAGCAGTTCTTC. This encodes CASSQDDWLRGNEQFF.

The chain has TRBV11-2 and TRBJ2-7; D is perhaps TRBD1 (5 bases). The germline V and J ends were trimmed by 1 base and 2 bases, with 18 bases remaining between them. The CDR3 consists of 17 residues. CDR1 is SGHAT, CDR2 FQNNGV, per germline. CDR3 sequence reads: CASSLVGRTLGTYEQYF. In DNA, the CDR3 is TGTGCCAGCAGCTTAGTGGGGCGAACTCTAGGAACCTACGAGCAGTACTTC. The entire variable domain, with the rest obtained from reference TRBV11-2 and TRBJ2-7, is as follows: EAGVAQSPRYKIIEKRQSVAFWCNPISGHATLYWYQQILGQGPKLLIQFQNNGVVDDSQLPKDRFSAERLKGVDSTLKIQPAKLEDSAVYLCASSLVGRTLGTYEQYFGPGTRLTVT.

This clone showed up just once. The chain uses TRBV19 and TRBJ2-7, with no clear D. The CDR3 totals 13 residues. Germline loops: CDR1 LNHDA, CDR2 SQIVND (reference sequence). Trimming took 6 bases from V and 2 from J, leaving 11 bases between them. The DNA of the CDR3 is TGTGCCAGTAGATTGGGTGGGACCTACGAGCAGTACTTC. It translates to CASRLGGTYEQYF.

V is TRBV6-1 and J is TRBJ1-4; TRBD1 matches at 9 bases. The CDR3 runs to 15 residues. V lost 5 bases to trimming and J lost 3 bases; unmatched junction nucleotides: 4. CDR1 MNHNS and CDR2 SASEGT come from the germline V gene. Here the CDR3 reads CASSSTGGANEKLFF. CDR3 bases: TGTGCCAGCAGTTCGACAGGGGGGGCTAATGAAAAACTGTTTTTT.

This rearrangement joins TRBV7-2 to TRBJ1-1, with a possible D match to TRBD1 (6 bases). V was clipped by 5 bases and J by 5 bases, with 15 bases between them. The germline CDR1 and CDR2 sequences are SGHTA and FQGNSA. The CDR3 sequence is 14 residues long. The CDR3 DNA sequence: TGTGCCAGCAGCCTACAGGGTGGGGGGACTGAAGCTTTCTTT. Protein sequence: CASSLQGGGTEAFF.

The V gene is TRBV2, the J gene TRBJ2-7, with D possibly being TRBD1 (6 bases). Trimming removed 3 bases from V and 7 bases from J, with 16 bases in between. Germline V gene sequence: CDR1 SNHLY, CDR2 FYNNEI. The CDR3 spans 14 residues. CDR3 sequence (DNA): TGTGCCAGCAGTGAGGTCAGGGGCTATGGGGAGCAGTACTTC. Translation: CASSEVRGYGEQYF.

J is TRBJ1-1 and V is TRBV18, with 8 bases lining up with TRBD1. V trimming: 5 bases; J trimming: 5 bases; junction bases outside the gene matches: 4. This CDR3 contains 13 residues. Germline V CDR1 and CDR2: KGHSH, LQKENI. The CDR3 nucleotides read TGTGCCAGCTCATCTCAGGGGGCGACTGAAGCTTTCTTT. Its protein product is CASSSQGATEAFF.

This rearrangement joins TRBV5-1 to TRBJ1-2; the match to TRBD1 covers 10 bases. Germline loops: CDR1 SGHRS, CDR2 YFSETQ. CDR3 length: 14 residues. The ends lost 4 bases at V and 6 bases at J; junction bases unmatched: 6. The DNA of the CDR3 is TGCGCCAGCAGCCCGGACAGGGGGTGGAATGGCTACACCTTC. This sequence encodes CASSPDRGWNGYTF.

This clone has a single count. As DNA, the CDR3 is TGCGCCAGCGACACTACTAGCGGGGCGAGGACCCAGTACTTC. Protein sequence: CASDTTSGARTQYF. The gene calls are TRBV5-1 and TRBJ2-5, with 10 positions matching TRBD2. CDR3 length: 14 amino acids. CDR1 SGHRS and CDR2 YFSETQ come from the germline V gene. J lost 7 bases, V lost 7 bases, and 10 bases had no gene match.

In this sample, this clone turned up many times. The chain carries TRBV10-1 and TRBJ1-6; the D gene is possibly TRBD1 (5 bases). Between the trimmed V and J ends, which lost 8 bases and 0 bases, there was a span of 14 bases. This CDR3 spans 16 amino acids. Germline V lookup: CDR1 WNHNN, CDR2 SYGVQD (reference sequence). The CDR3 coding sequence is TGCGCCAGCCCCGGCGCGGGGACCTCCTATAATTCACCCCTCCACTTT. As protein: CASPGAGTSYNSPLHF.

V gene TRBV15 combines with J gene TRBJ2-7, with 11 bases identical to TRBD1. V shed 4 bases and J 5 bases; nucleotides not matched to a gene: 7. CDR1 and CDR2 (germline): LNHNV, YYDKDF (reference sequence). This CDR3 has 15 amino acids. The CDR3 DNA follows: TGTGCCACCAGCACAACCGGGACAGGGGGTAACGAGCAGTACTTC. This encodes CATSTTGTGGNEQYF.

Here the CDR3 reads CASSSQGQGNNEQFF. CDR3 nucleotide sequence: TGTGCCAGCAGTTCCCAAGGACAGGGAAACAATGAGCAGTTCTTC. The chain recombines TRBV2 with TRBJ2-1, with 8 bases that match TRBD1. The CDR3 has 15 amino acids. Germline V gene data show CDR1 as SNHLY and CDR2 as FYNNEI. V lost 5 bases to trimming and J lost 5 bases; unmatched junction nucleotides: 8.

The chain combines TRBV2 with TRBJ2-2, with a tentative D call TRBD2 (7 bases). Trimming stripped 6 bases from V and 6 bases from J, with 11 bases between. From germline, CDR1 is SNHLY and CDR2 FYNNEI. This CDR3 is built from 13 residues. CDR3 residues: CASRRGRAGELFF. Written as DNA, the CDR3 is TGTGCCAGCAGGAGGGGGAGGGCCGGGGAGCTGTTTTTT.

Only a few counts were recorded for this clone. The rearrangement joins TRBV5-4 to TRBJ2-2, with no clear D. Trimming removed 2 bases from V and 4 bases from J, with 12 bases in between. The CDR3 has 15 amino acids. The V gene's germline CDR1 is SGHNT and CDR2 YYREEE (reference sequence). The CDR3 spells CASSLAARSTGELFF. The DNA for the CDR3 is TGTGCCAGCAGCTTAGCAGCACGAAGCACCGGGGAGCTGTTTTTT.

The chain joins TRBV5-1 to TRBJ2-5; D might be TRBD1 (5 bases). Germline values: CDR1 SGHRS, CDR2 YFSETQ. V lost 2 bases and J lost 1, with 15 bases in between. This CDR3 has 16 amino acids. The CDR3 coding sequence is TGCGCCAGCAGCTTCGGCGGCCAGGGCGGCCAAGAGACCCAGTACTTC. Amino acid sequence: CASSFGGQGGQETQYF.

The chain is built from TRBV2 and TRBJ2-7; 7 bases match TRBD1. CDR1 and CDR2 from the germline V gene are SNHLY and FYNNEI. Trimming at V came to 1 base and at J to 0 bases, leaving 6 bases not matched to a gene. This CDR3 region has 16 residues. CDR3 sequence (DNA): TGTGCCAGCAGTGAAGGCGGCAGGGGGAGCTCCTACGAGCAGTACTTC. Translation gives CASSEGGRGSSYEQYF.

The rearrangement uses TRBV7-2 and TRBJ1-5; D is ambiguous. V lost 1 base and J 2 bases, leaving 12 bases between the germline ends. The germline CDR1 and CDR2 sequences are SGHTA and FQGNSA. The CDR3 spans 16 residues. The CDR3: CASSLVLGYGNQPQHF. The CDR3 region has the DNA TGTGCCAGCAGCTTAGTCCTTGGGTACGGCAATCAGCCCCAGCATTTT.

This clone was counted a few times. The V and J genes are TRBV6-6 and TRBJ1-2; maybe TRBD1 (6 bases). The CDR3 covers 13 residues. Between the trimmed V and J ends, which lost 5 bases and 7 bases, there was a span of 14 bases. Germline V lookup: CDR1 MNHNY, CDR2 SVGAGI (reference sequence). CDR3 loop: CASSSGQFAGYTF. The CDR3 coding sequence is TGTGCCAGCAGTAGCGGACAGTTTGCTGGCTACACCTTC.

The rearrangement links TRBV30 to TRBJ2-1, with 7 bases aligning to TRBD2. V lost 0 bases, J lost 5 bases, and 7 bases stayed unmatched. Germline CDR1 is GTSNPN and CDR2 is SVGIG (reference sequence). The CDR3 consists of 15 residues. The CDR3 here is CAWSVPGGRNNEQFF. The CDR3 DNA sequence: TGTGCCTGGAGTGTACCGGGAGGCAGGAACAATGAGCAGTTCTTC.

This clone has ten or more counts. This chain joins TRBV6-1 and TRBJ2-6; either TRBD1 or TRBD2 may supply D (5 bases each). V was trimmed by 5 bases and J by 4 bases, leaving 12 bases between them. The CDR3 is 15 residues long. CDR1 is MNHNS, CDR2 SASEGT, per germline. The CDR3 region is CASSNGAPGANVLTF. CDR3 in DNA: TGTGCCAGCAGTAACGGGGCGCCGGGGGCCAACGTCCTGACTTTC.

DNA of the CDR3: TGTGCCAGCAGGGGATCCCATACCTCCTACGAGCAGTACTTC. This sequence encodes CASRGSHTSYEQYF. The chain is built from TRBV6-5 and TRBJ2-7; no definite D call. Trimming took off 6 bases at V and 0 bases at J, with 12 bases between the two ends. The CDR3 loop spans 14 amino acids. From germline, CDR1 is MNHEY and CDR2 SVGAGI.

The V gene is TRBV7-9, the J gene TRBJ1-1; TRBD1 is a possible D gene (5 bases). CDR3 length equals 11 residues. The V gene lost 5 bases and the J gene lost 5 bases, with 6 bases spanning the gap. Germline CDR1 reads SEHNR; CDR2 reads FQNEAQ (reference sequence). The CDR3 sequence: CASSGGTEAFF. The CDR3 DNA follows: TGTGCCAGCAGCGGGGGGACTGAAGCTTTCTTT.